The 29 T cell receptor beta chains listed next were all sequenced from one sample in a study of blood T cell repertoires in COVID-19 (dated by TCRdb to the early 2020s). Library prep was done by the immunoSEQ multiplex PCR assay. Not all clones reach the TCRdb copy of this immuneACCESS table, which keeps in-frame sequences only. Checked studies attribute under half of the gap to unresolved V genes and leave the rest unexplained. The sample table lists hundreds of thousands of clones, roughly 84% of them with a count of one. The biggest ten clones account for 20% of the sample. The sample comprised peripheral blood. The origin of the receptors is a man in his thirties or forties with active or convalescent COVID-19.

CDR3 coding DNA: TGTGCCAGCCACCTGGCGGGGGGAAGCTCTGGGGCCAACGTCCTGACTTTC. This codes for CASHLAGGSSGANVLTF. The chain recombines TRBV18 with TRBJ2-6; 8 bases align to TRBD2. The germline V gene encodes CDR1 KGHSH and CDR2 LQKENI. V lost 8 bases to trimming and J lost 0 bases; unmatched junction nucleotides: 9. This CDR3 is built from 17 residues.

Here the CDR3 DNA reads TGTGCCAGCAGCCCTAGTAAGGGGCGGAACTACGAGCAGTACTTC. This codes for CASSPSKGRNYEQYF. The rearrangement joins TRBV7-9 to TRBJ2-7; TRBD1 might be the D (5 bases). V shed 5 bases and J shed 3 bases, with 17 bases lying between them. The CDR3 contains 15 residues. Germline-derived CDR1 and CDR2 are SEHNR and FQNEAQ (reference sequence). The variable domain in full, with the rest retrieved from reference TRBV7-9 and TRBJ2-7, is DTGVSQNPRHKITKRGQNVTFRCDPISEHNRLYWYRQTLGQGPEFLTYFQNEAQLEKSRLLSDRFSAERPKGSFSTLEIQRTEQGDSAMYLCASSPSKGRNYEQYFGPGTRLTVT.

This clone occurred once. V and J are TRBV9 and TRBJ1-1; weak D call: TRBD1 (6 bases). CDR1 is SGDLS, CDR2 YYNGEE, per germline. The CDR3 consists of 16 residues. Between the trimmed V and J ends, which lost 4 bases and 7 bases, there was a span of 23 bases. CDR3 DNA sequence: TGTGCCAGCAGCACTCCCCGGGGGGGGCGCGAGGTTGAAGCTTTCTTT. Protein: CASSTPRGGREVEAFF.

The genes are TRBV4-1 and TRBJ2-5; D is uncertain. Per the germline V gene, CDR1 is MGHRA and CDR2 is YSYEKL. The CDR3 has 13 residues. The ends were cut back, 4 bases at V and 2 bases at J, with 8 bases in the middle. The CDR3 DNA is TGCGCCAGCAGCCGAGGCGGACAAGAGACCCAGTACTTC. This gives the protein CASSRGGQETQYF.

This clone appeared a few times. The J gene is TRBJ1-6, the V gene TRBV5-4, with D uncertain. The CDR3 spans 12 residues. Trimming stripped 2 bases from V and 10 bases from J, with 7 bases between. Germline CDR1 is SGHNT and CDR2 is YYREEE (reference sequence). The CDR3 region has the DNA TGTGCCAGCAGCTTAGGCGGCTCACCCCTCCACTTT. It yields the protein CASSLGGSPLHF.

This chain links TRBV7-8 with TRBJ1-1; D unclear. The CDR3 extends over 15 amino acids. CDR1 and CDR2 (germline): SGHVS, FQNEAQ. V was pared by 1 base and J by 8 bases, with 17 bases between. The DNA of the CDR3 is TGTGCCAGCAGCTTAGGATTACGCGGCTCAGCAGAAGCTTTCTTT. This gives the protein CASSLGLRGSAEAFF.

The chain carries TRBV5-6 and TRBJ2-5; 11 bases align to TRBD2. CDR1 and CDR2 from the germline V gene are SGHDT and YYEEEE. The CDR3 spans 17 residues. The junction had 13 bases not matched to a gene; V was cut back by 7 bases and J by 2 bases. The CDR3 loop reads CASGRGLLAGGQETQYF. DNA of the CDR3: TGTGCCAGCGGTAGGGGCTTGCTAGCGGGGGGACAAGAGACCCAGTACTTC.

As for this clone: Different DNA sequences within this sample yield the same CDR3. This chain links TRBV7-2 with TRBJ1-5; no clear D. CDR3 size: 15 residues. Trimming took off 2 bases at V and 1 base at J, with 9 bases between the two ends. Germline lookup yields CDR1 SGHTA and CDR2 FQGNSA. The CDR3 bases are TGTGCCAGCAGCTTACGAGGAGGGAGCAATCAGCCCCAGCATTTT. Translating it yields CASSLRGGSNQPQHF.

This clone showed up just a few times. The V and J genes are TRBV5-6 and TRBJ1-1, with 9 bases fitting TRBD1. Germline V gene lookup returns CDR1 SGHDT and CDR2 YYEEEE. The ends lost 4 bases at V and 7 bases at J; junction bases unmatched: 5. This CDR3 contains 13 residues. CDR3 region: CASSRRQGDEAFF. The CDR3 DNA is TGTGCCAGCAGCCGTAGACAGGGGGATGAAGCTTTCTTT.

The chain has TRBV3-1 (or the pseudogene TRBV3-2) and TRBJ2-7; TRBD2 matches at 12 bases. With 0 bases clipped from V and 6 bases from J, the junction kept 15 bases outside the gene matches. CDR1 is LGHDT and CDR2 is YNNKEL in the germline V gene (reference sequence). The CDR3 sequence is 19 residues long. CDR3 in amino acids: CASSQDRFRTSGKPFEQYF. The DNA of the CDR3 is TGTGCCAGCAGCCAAGATAGGTTCCGGACTAGCGGGAAACCCTTCGAGCAGTACTTC.

This clone was seen a single time. The chain recombines TRBV19 with TRBJ1-5; tentatively, D is TRBD1 (6 bases). Trimming took 10 bases from V and 4 from J, leaving 14 bases between them. Germline assignment: CDR1 LNHDA and CDR2 SQIVND (reference sequence). This CDR3 is built from 13 residues. CDR3 region: CATSGVYNQPQHF. The CDR3 bases are TGTGCCACCTCAGGGGTCTATAATCAGCCCCAGCATTTT.

The CDR3 spells CASSQDPQGTYSGYTF. The CDR3 DNA follows: TGCGCCAGCAGCCAAGATCCCCAGGGGACCTACTCAGGCTACACCTTC. V and J are TRBV4-3 and TRBJ1-2; the D gene is possibly TRBD1 (6 bases). The CDR3 is 16 residues long. In germline, CDR1 is LGHNA, CDR2 YSLEER. Trimming cost V 0 bases and J 8 bases, with 19 bases left between them.

This clone was counted a few times. The chain carries TRBV7-2 and TRBJ2-6; 8 bases fit TRBD2. After removal of 1 base from V and 1 base from J, the junction contained 6 bases not matched to a gene. The CDR3 runs 18 residues. Germline V gene data show CDR1 as SGHTA and CDR2 as FQGNSA. The CDR3 is CASSLVAGLVSGANVLTF. Written as DNA, the CDR3 is TGTGCCAGCAGCTTAGTTGCGGGACTAGTGTCTGGGGCCAACGTCCTGACTTTC.

This rearrangement joins TRBV2 to TRBJ1-4; D gene ambiguous. This CDR3 is built from 11 residues. Trimming removed 7 bases at V and 14 bases at J, with 14 bases between. Per the germline V gene, CDR1 is SNHLY and CDR2 is FYNNEI. CDR3 in amino acids: CASTIGPVLFF. The DNA of the CDR3 is TGTGCCAGCACGATTGGGCCGGTCCTGTTTTTT.

The chain couples TRBV6-6 to TRBJ1-5; D not resolved. The CDR3 covers 15 residues. The ends were cut back, 6 bases at V and 3 bases at J, with 15 bases in the middle. Germline lookup yields CDR1 MNHNY and CDR2 SVGAGI (reference sequence). In nucleotides, the CDR3 is TGTGCCAGCAGGGAGGGCGCGATAACCAATCAGCCCCAGCATTTT. Translation gives CASREGAITNQPQHF.

This clone has only one observation. In nucleotides, the CDR3 is TGTGCCAGCAGCTTGACAGGGGGCATAGGTGAGCAGTACTTC. This gives the protein CASSLTGGIGEQYF. The chain combines TRBV7-6 with TRBJ2-7; 10 bases line up with TRBD1. Germline V lookup: CDR1 SGHVS, CDR2 FNYEAQ. The CDR3 has 14 residues. Trimming removed 3 bases from V and 7 bases from J; junction bases left unmatched: 6.

This clone was counted a few times. The genes are TRBV5-6 and TRBJ2-1, with D maybe TRBD1 (6 bases). With 0 bases removed from V and 4 bases from J, the gap between germline ends came to 11 bases. Germline V gene sequence: CDR1 SGHDT, CDR2 YYEEEE. This CDR3 comprises 15 residues. This CDR3 is CASSLGGRRYNEQFF. In nucleotides, the CDR3 is TGTGCCAGCAGCTTGGGGGGGCGCCGGTACAATGAGCAGTTCTTC.

This clone was seen once. The rearrangement uses TRBV6-1 and TRBJ1-1; 8 bases are a match to TRBD1. The V and J ends lost 7 bases and 1 base, in that order; junction bases with no gene match: 5. Germline V gene lookup returns CDR1 MNHNS and CDR2 SASEGT. The CDR3 spans 14 residues. CDR3 coding DNA: TGTGCCAGCAATTTACAGGGGGGGAACACTGAAGCTTTCTTT. This gives the protein CASNLQGGNTEAFF.

This clone has just one count. This chain uses TRBV19 with TRBJ1-4; D perhaps matches TRBD1 (5 bases). V was cut by 5 bases and J by 6 bases, with 10 bases left in between. CDR3 length: 13 residues. Germline loops: CDR1 LNHDA, CDR2 SQIVND (reference sequence). CDR3 protein: CASSGPGHEKLFF. The CDR3, as DNA: TGTGCCAGTAGTGGTCCAGGGCATGAAAAACTGTTTTTT.

The gene calls are TRBV7-9 and TRBJ1-5; D is unclear. The CDR3 totals 14 residues. The germline V gene encodes CDR1 SEHNR and CDR2 FQNEAQ (reference sequence). V was trimmed by 0 bases and J by 5 bases, leaving 8 bases between them. The chain's CDR3 is CASSLAMADQPQHF. In nucleotides, the CDR3 is TGTGCCAGCAGCTTAGCAATGGCGGATCAGCCCCAGCATTTT. The full variable domain, completed using reference TRBV7-9 and TRBJ1-5, is DTGVSQNPRHKITKRGQNVTFRCDPISEHNRLYWYRQTLGQGPEFLTYFQNEAQLEKSRLLSDRFSAERPKGSFSTLEIQRTEQGDSAMYLCASSLAMADQPQHFGDGTRLSIL.

This clone was observed a handful of times. The genes are TRBV19 and TRBJ2-4; D unclear. V was cut by 2 bases and J by 7 bases, with 6 bases left in between. Germline-derived CDR1 and CDR2 are LNHDA and SQIVND (reference sequence). The length of the CDR3 is 12 residues. CDR3 loop: CASSITGNIQYF. As DNA, the CDR3 is TGTGCCAGTAGTATAACCGGGAACATTCAGTACTTC.

This clone was found once. The chain has TRBV5-1 and TRBJ2-1, with TRBD2 identical over 7 bases. CDR1 is SGHRS and CDR2 is YFSETQ in the germline V gene. V dropped 0 bases and J dropped 10; count of bases not matched to a gene: 4. The CDR3 runs to 13 residues. CDR3 in amino acids: CASSLEAGVEQFF. The CDR3 nucleotides read TGCGCCAGCAGCTTGGAGGCGGGAGTGGAGCAGTTCTTC. Combining the CDR3 with reference TRBV5-1 and TRBJ2-1 gives the whole variable domain KAGVTQTPRYLIKTRGQQVTLSCSPISGHRSVSWYQQTPGQGLQFLFEYFSETQRNKGNFPGRFSGRQFSNSRSEMNVSTLELGDSALYLCASSLEAGVEQFFGPGTRLTVL.

In this sample, this clone turned up a few times. The chain couples TRBV30 to TRBJ1-1; the D is unclear. The germline CDR1 and CDR2 sequences are GTSNPN and SVGIG (reference sequence). Deletions cut 0 bases from V and 10 bases from J, with 12 bases between. The length of the CDR3 is 12 residues. The CDR3 nucleotides read TGTGCCTGGAGTGTCGGTCCGGCGGGAGCTTTCTTT. Translated: CAWSVGPAGAFF.

As concerns this clone: The sample carries other DNA sequences with the same CDR3. The chain uses TRBV18 and TRBJ1-2; D unclear. Trimming removed 1 base from V and 4 bases from J, with 10 bases in between. This CDR3 region has 14 residues. CDR1 KGHSH and CDR2 LQKENI come from the germline V gene. The CDR3 nucleotides are TGTGCCAGCTCACCACGGAGAGACTCCTATGGCTACACCTTC. Translation gives CASSPRRDSYGYTF.

As regards this clone: This same CDR3 is encoded by further DNA sequences in the sample. V usage is TRBV27 and J usage is TRBJ2-3; 7 nucleotides align to TRBD2. The CDR3 is 16 amino acids. V lost 0 bases and J lost 3; bases outside the gene matches: 6. Germline V gene data show CDR1 as MNHEY and CDR2 as SMNVEV (reference sequence). CDR3 nucleotides: TGTGCCAGCAGTTTATCGCTGGGGGGGAGGACAGATACGCAGTATTTT. Translation: CASSLSLGGRTDTQYF.

The chain combines TRBV2 with TRBJ1-1, with a weak D call TRBD1 (5 bases). The CDR3 loop spans 11 amino acids. Per germline, CDR1 SNHLY and CDR2 FYNNEI. Trimming took off 6 bases at V and 6 bases at J, with 8 bases between the two ends. Here the CDR3 DNA reads TGTGCCAGCAGGCAGGGATCTGAAGCTTTCTTT. This gives the protein CASRQGSEAFF.

This sequence joins TRBV19 and TRBJ1-6; D perhaps matches TRBD1 (5 bases). Trimming took 0 bases from V and 7 from J, leaving 19 bases between them. The CDR3 consists of 18 residues. Per the germline V gene, CDR1 is LNHDA and CDR2 is SQIVND (reference sequence). The CDR3 reads CASSIDHQRVRANSPLHF. The CDR3, as DNA: TGTGCCAGTAGTATAGATCATCAACGCGTCAGGGCCAATTCACCCCTCCACTTT.

The chain links TRBV6-1 to TRBJ1-5; D gene unclear. V was clipped by 0 bases and J by 0 bases, with 9 bases between them. Germline CDR1 reads MNHNS; CDR2 reads SASEGT. This CDR3 contains 16 residues. Here the CDR3 reads CASSEAGQLSNQPQHF. The CDR3 coding sequence is TGTGCCAGCAGTGAAGCTGGGCAGCTTAGCAATCAGCCCCAGCATTTT.

V and J are TRBV18 and TRBJ2-7, with 16 positions matching TRBD2. The germline CDR1 and CDR2 sequences are KGHSH and LQKENI. J gave up 3 bases and V 8 bases, and 16 bases lay outside the gene matches. CDR3 length: 19 residues. CDR3 loop: CASARTTGTSGRGHYEQYF. CDR3 DNA sequence: TGTGCCAGCGCAAGGACGACCGGGACTAGCGGGAGGGGTCACTACGAGCAGTACTTC.